This entry is about one T cell receptor (beta chain). Preparation of the TCRbeta library used unique molecular identifiers. TCRdb itself ran the PCR reads through MiXCR, one entry per CDR3 protein. Among some 500,000 distinct CDR3 sequences, about 31% were seen once, and the ten largest hold approximately 2.3%. This sample stems from a study of T-cell reconstitution after alpha-beta-depleted transplantation in children. Trimming left V 5 bases short and J 4 bases short, with 14 bases between. Germline CDR1 reads DFQATT; CDR2 reads SNEGSKA (reference sequence). This CDR3 is 13 amino acids long. Sequencing was performed on PBMCs from the stem cell graft donor, taken from the stem cell graft. J is TRBJ2-5 and V is TRBV20-1; D is unresolved. The sequence was collected from a human donor who donated a stem cell graft to a child with aplastic anemia. CDR3 DNA sequence: TGCAGTGCTCGAAAAAGGACGGGAGAGACCCAGTACTTC. Encoded protein: CSARKRTGETQYF.